One and the same sample provided the 16 T cell receptor beta chains below, sequenced in a study of vaccination and CD4 T cells after COVID-19. The Oncomine TCR Beta short-read assay was applied to DNA of cultured CD4+ T cells. One entry per CDR3 protein results from TCRdb running MiXCR on the PCR reads. The sample lists around 20,000 distinct CDR3 sequences; around 44% were seen once. Antigens of these TCRs are unknown. Sample treatment: approximately 9-day PBMC culture with coronavirus spike peptide pools or control peptides (ViraFEST assay). The sequencing here drew on CD4+ T cells from blood, cultured in vitro, taken before SARS-CoV-2 vaccination. The receptor set was obtained from a human donor who had recovered from COVID-19.

This chain joins TRBV6-1 and TRBJ1-3; weak D call: TRBD1 (5 bases). Germline lookup yields CDR1 MNHNS and CDR2 SASEGT. Trimming took 1 base from V and 6 from J, leaving 22 bases between them. This CDR3 has 18 amino acids. The CDR3 DNA reads TGTGCCAGCAGTGAAGTGACCCCAGTCGCAGGGAAAGCAAACACCATATATTTT. As protein: CASSEVTPVAGKANTIYF.

V is TRBV6-1 and J is TRBJ1-6; the D gene is possibly TRBD1 (6 bases). Germline CDR1 and CDR2: MNHNS and SASEGT. CDR3 size: 13 residues. V gave up 5 bases and J gave up 10 bases, with 12 bases separating them. CDR3 nucleotide sequence: TGTGCCAGCAGTATACAGGGTACATCACCCCTCCACTTT. Protein: CASSIQGTSPLHF.

The chain recombines TRBV6-2 or TRBV6-3 with TRBJ2-7, with TRBD1 identical over 7 bases. Germline CDR1 reads MNHEY; CDR2 reads SVGEGT. The CDR3 is 15 amino acids. V gave up 2 bases and J gave up 4 bases; unmatched junction bases: 8. DNA of the CDR3: TGTGCCAGCAGTTACGAGGGGACAGCTGTATACGAGCAGTACTTC. Its translation: CASSYEGTAVYEQYF.

This clonotype has more than one count but fewer than ten. The CDR3 DNA reads as TGCGCCAGCAGCTTGGCCGGTACTAGCGGTCAAGAGACCCAGTACTTC. Encoded protein: CASSLAGTSGQETQYF. The chain carries TRBV5-1 and TRBJ2-5; TRBD2 matches at 8 bases. CDR1 and CDR2 (germline): SGHRS, YFSETQ. The ends lost 0 bases at V and 2 bases at J; junction bases unmatched: 6. The length of the CDR3 is 16 residues.

The V and J genes are TRBV9 and TRBJ1-5; no clear D. The germline V gene has CDR1 SGDLS and CDR2 YYNGEE. The V and J ends lost 4 bases and 1 base respectively, with 12 bases between them. The CDR3 extends over 15 amino acids. CDR3 bases: TGTGCCAGCAGCCCCCCCCTCGGGAGCAATCAGCCCCAGCATTTT. Its protein product is CASSPPLGSNQPQHF. Looking up the rest from reference TRBV9 and TRBJ1-5 gives the full variable domain: DSGVTQTPKHLITATGQRVTLRCSPRSGDLSVYWYQQSLDQGLQFLIQYYNGEERAKGNILERFSAQQFPDLHSELNLSSLELGDSALYFCASSPPLGSNQPQHFGDGTRLSIL.

There are a few counts of this clonotype. This chain joins TRBV19 and TRBJ2-7, with 9 bases identical to TRBD1. Germline V gene sequence: CDR1 LNHDA, CDR2 SQIVND (reference sequence). The CDR3 length is 15 residues. The trim removed 5 bases at V and 6 bases at J, leaving 11 bases unmatched. For the CDR3, the DNA is TGTGCCAGTAGTGATCACCGGGACAGGGACTCCGAGCAGTACTTC. Translation gives CASSDHRDRDSEQYF. The whole variable domain, filled in from reference TRBV19 and TRBJ2-7, reads DGGITQSPKYLFRKEGQNVTLSCEQNLNHDAMYWYRQDPGQGLRLIYYSQIVNDFQKGDIAEGYSVSREKKESFPLTVTSAQKNPTAFYLCASSDHRDRDSEQYFGPGTRLTVT.

This chain uses TRBV20-1 with TRBJ2-3; 8 bases are shared with TRBD2. This CDR3 region has 15 residues. From germline, CDR1 is DFQATT and CDR2 SNEGSKA (reference sequence). Trimming cost V 1 base and J 5 bases; bases outside gene matches: 8. In nucleotides, the CDR3 is TGCAGTGCTAGAGGCCCACTAGCGGTCGGAGATACGCAGTATTTT. Amino acids: CSARGPLAVGDTQYF.

The chain has TRBV19 and TRBJ2-7; unclear D gene. V lost 6 bases, J lost 5 bases, and 14 bases lay in between. CDR3 length: 13 amino acids. Germline values: CDR1 LNHDA, CDR2 SQIVND (reference sequence). The CDR3 DNA follows: TGTGCCAGTAGCTCCGGGTCTCCGAACGAGCAGTACTTC. Amino acids: CASSSGSPNEQYF.

This chain connects TRBV15 to TRBJ1-2; D is uncertain. The CDR3 is 12 residues long. V lost 4 bases to trimming and J lost 6 bases, with 9 bases between them. CDR1 and CDR2 from the germline V gene are LNHNV and YYDKDF (reference sequence). The CDR3 loop reads CATSKASDGYTF. CDR3 bases: TGTGCCACCAGCAAGGCGAGTGATGGCTACACCTTC.

A few counts support this clonotype. The chain has TRBV6-2 or TRBV6-3 and TRBJ1-5; D gene unclear. CDR1 and CDR2 (germline): MNHEY, SVGEGT. The CDR3 extends over 15 amino acids. V lost 0 bases, J lost 6 bases, and 12 bases lay in between. CDR3 protein: CASSYSGSLGQPQHF. DNA of the CDR3: TGTGCCAGCAGTTACTCTGGGTCCTTGGGTCAGCCCCAGCATTTT.

The chain employs TRBV4-3 and TRBJ1-2; D might be TRBD1 (5 bases). Between the trimmed V and J ends, which lost 1 base and 2 bases, there was a span of 8 bases. The CDR3 extends over 14 amino acids. Germline V gene data show CDR1 as LGHNA and CDR2 as YSLEER. The DNA for the CDR3 is TGCGCCAGCAGCCAAGTCGGGGGGAACTATGGCTACACCTTC. Translated, it gives CASSQVGGNYGYTF.

This chain joins TRBV28 and TRBJ1-2, with TRBD1 identical over 10 bases. The V gene's germline CDR1 is MDHEN and CDR2 SYDVKM. The CDR3 extends over 16 amino acids. After removal of 5 bases from V and 9 bases from J, the junction contained 15 bases not matched to a gene. The DNA of the CDR3 is TGTGCCAGCAGTGCTAATTCCGGGACAGGGGATGCTAGCTACACCTTC. As protein: CASSANSGTGDASYTF.

A few counts support this clonotype. The chain uses TRBV7-9 and TRBJ2-3, with TRBD2 as a possible D gene (5 bases). With 5 bases removed from V and 3 bases from J, the gap between germline ends came to 9 bases. Germline CDR1 is SEHNR and CDR2 is FQNEAQ (reference sequence). The CDR3 totals 13 residues. The CDR3 sequence is CASSQAVTDTQYF. The CDR3 coding sequence is TGTGCCAGCAGCCAAGCGGTGACAGATACGCAGTATTTT.

The V and J genes are TRBV4-1 and TRBJ1-2; TRBD1 is a possible D gene (5 bases). The CDR3 loop spans 14 amino acids. V was clipped by 0 bases and J by 8 bases, with 13 bases between them. Germline lookup yields CDR1 MGHRA and CDR2 YSYEKL. The CDR3 DNA reads TGCGCCAGCAGCCAAGAGGGCCAGGGCTACGGCTACACCTTC. Encoded protein: CASSQEGQGYGYTF.

The rearrangement links TRBV28 to TRBJ1-2; 7 bases are a match to TRBD1. The germline CDR1 and CDR2 sequences are MDHEN and SYDVKM. This CDR3 region has 14 residues. Unmatched junction bases numbered 12, after V lost 6 bases and J lost 8 bases. In DNA, the CDR3 is TGTGCCAGCAGCACCGGGACAGCCCTTGAGGGCTACACCTTC. It yields the protein CASSTGTALEGYTF.

This clonotype was seen only a few times. CDR3 bases: TGTGCCAGCAGTTACTCGGAGGGGGGTAATTCACCCCTCCACTTT. Translated: CASSYSEGGNSPLHF. This chain joins TRBV6-5 and TRBJ1-6; maybe TRBD1 (6 bases). The CDR3 runs 15 residues. From germline, CDR1 is MNHEY and CDR2 SVGAGI. Trimming shortened V by 0 bases and J by 6 bases, and 9 bases separated the two germline ends.